These 2 T cell receptor beta chains share one sample of origin, sequenced in a study of blood T cell repertoires in COVID-19. TCRdb's copy holds only in-frame clones and misses some; the assay was immunoSEQ multiplex PCR. Of 100,000 to 140,000 clones in the sample, about 80% are singletons; the top ten hold around 4.5%. Sequencing was performed on peripheral blood. Receptor source: a man in his 70s with acute or convalescent COVID-19.

The V call is TRBV27, the J call TRBJ1-2; D remains unclear. The CDR3 is 15 residues long. The germline CDR1 and CDR2 sequences are MNHEY and SMNVEV (reference sequence). Trimming shortened V by 1 base and J by 6 bases, and 15 bases separated the two germline ends. CDR3 coding DNA: TGTGCCAGCAGTTTATTTGGTCCCCTAGGCAATGGCTACACCTTC. Protein: CASSLFGPLGNGYTF.

The chain recombines TRBV18 with TRBJ2-7, with D uncertain. The ends were cut back, 0 bases at V and 3 bases at J, with 9 bases in the middle. Germline loops: CDR1 KGHSH, CDR2 LQKENI. The CDR3 loop spans 14 amino acids. CDR3 in DNA: TGTGCCAGCTCACCACCGGTCGGAGACTACGAGCAGTACTTC. It encodes CASSPPVGDYEQYF.